This T cell receptor beta chain was sequenced for a study of blood T cell repertoires in COVID-19. V lost 5 bases and J 4 bases, leaving 5 bases between the germline ends. The CDR3 extends over 11 amino acids. The assay was immunoSEQ multiplex PCR, and TCRdb's table has in-frame clones only and misses some. This table holds roughly 130,000 clones, roughly nine tenths found once. This receptor was taken from a human donor with COVID-19, enrolled during active disease. The donor label of this sample is uncertain. V usage is TRBV12-3 or TRBV12-4 and J usage is TRBJ1-1; unclear D gene. The sample comprised peripheral blood. The CDR3 reads CASSLTTEAFF. The CDR3 coding sequence is TGTGCCAGCAGTCTAACCACTGAAGCTTTCTTT.